One TCR beta chain is described in this entry. This sample stems from a study of cytomegalovirus exposure and HLA in healthy donors. Amplification used 60 Vbeta primers and 13 Jbeta primers. Produced via immunoSEQ multiplex PCR; TCRdb's table is partial and in-frame only. This table has some 190,000 clones, around 78% appearing once. Input material: PBMCs. The sequence came from a man aged 18 to 35 in good health and CMV-seronegative.

The CDR3 region has the DNA TGCGCCAGCAGCTTGGGACAGAGTAACTATGGCTACACCTTC. This gives the protein CASSLGQSNYGYTF. The chain employs TRBV5-1 and TRBJ1-2; D is possibly TRBD1 (5 bases). The CDR3 is 14 amino acids. Germline values: CDR1 SGHRS, CDR2 YFSETQ. Trimming took off 0 bases at V and 1 base at J, with 7 bases between the two ends.